Included here is one TCR beta chain sequence, with context. Recruits, aged about 18 to 100 years, lived in 20 to 30 US areas. The CDR3 loop spans 17 amino acids. Germline V lookup: CDR1 SGDLS, CDR2 YYNGEE. Trimming took 0 bases from V and 5 from J; bases not matched to a gene: 9. Per the study methods: Reference gene primer amplification gave estimated nucleated cell counts. The data were produced by immunoSEQ multiplex PCR, yet TCRdb's version contains in-frame clones alone and is incomplete. The V and J calls and clone size are taken from that table; D and trimming were inferred from the DNA. The table lists approximately 310,000 clones, over 75% of them singletons, with less than 2.5% in the top ten. The record originates from a study of blood T cell repertoires in COVID-19.

The chain recombines TRBV9 with TRBJ2-1; TRBD2 agrees at 9 bases. The TCR comes from a man under 40 who had recovered from COVID-19. Specimen: PBMCs or T cells enriched from blood (not recorded which). The CDR3 DNA follows: TGTGCCAGCAGCGTAGACCTAGCGGGATTAGGAAACAATGAGCAGTTCTTC. Protein sequence: CASSVDLAGLGNNEQFF.